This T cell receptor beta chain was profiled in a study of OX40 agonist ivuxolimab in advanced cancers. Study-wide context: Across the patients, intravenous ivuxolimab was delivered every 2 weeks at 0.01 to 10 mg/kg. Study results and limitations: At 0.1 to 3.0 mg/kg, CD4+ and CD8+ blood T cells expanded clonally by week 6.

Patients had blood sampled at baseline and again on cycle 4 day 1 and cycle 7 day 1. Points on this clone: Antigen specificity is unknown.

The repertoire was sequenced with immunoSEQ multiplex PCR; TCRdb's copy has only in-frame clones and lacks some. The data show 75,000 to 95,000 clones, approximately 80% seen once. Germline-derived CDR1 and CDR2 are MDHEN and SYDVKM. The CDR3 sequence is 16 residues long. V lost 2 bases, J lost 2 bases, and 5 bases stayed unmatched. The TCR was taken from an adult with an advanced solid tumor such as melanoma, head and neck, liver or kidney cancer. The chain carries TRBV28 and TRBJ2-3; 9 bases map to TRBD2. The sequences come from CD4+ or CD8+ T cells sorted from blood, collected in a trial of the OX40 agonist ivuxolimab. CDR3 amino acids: CASSLGASGDTDTQYF. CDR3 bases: TGTGCCAGCAGTTTAGGGGCTAGCGGGGACACAGATACGCAGTATTTT.